These T cell receptor beta chains were read from a single sample in a study of PD-L1 blockade in urothelial cancer. This table comes from immunoSEQ multiplex PCR, and its TCRdb copy is limited to in-frame clones, with some not included. There are 70,000 to 95,000 clones in the sample; 84% occur only once, and 2% to 2.5% lies in the top ten. The sequenced sample was PBMCs, obtained around atezolizumab (anti-PD-L1) treatment. These receptors came from a man between 60 and 75 years old with urothelial cancer. CDR3s include the opening cysteine and the closing phenylalanine or tryptophan.

>TRBV27|TRBJ1-6
CASSLSPPDRRASYNSPLHF
>TRBV5-1|TRBJ2-2
CASSLSGYGTGELFF
>TRBV4-3|TRBJ1-2
CASSQDSTGSRYTF
>TRBV30|TRBJ1-1
CAWSGTGDAEAFF
>TRBV19|TRBJ2-7
CASSRGSPYEQYF
>TRBV27|TRBJ2-1
CASIPSARSLGLAGIYEQFF
>TRBV19|TRBJ1-1
CASSSMGGGAEAFF
>TRBV27|TRBJ1-1
CASSPWGGDTEAFF
>TRBV18|TRBJ2-1
CASSLSRGSYNEQFF
>TRBV19|TRBJ2-4
CASSIGGEMTKNIQYF
>TRBV7-3|TRBJ2-2
CASSPYTGELFF
>TRBV28|TRBJ1-1
CASRLSGPAFF
>TRBV19|TRBJ1-2
CASTNSVRGIYGYTF
>TRBV5-1|TRBJ2-2
CASRTDRVGTGELFF
>TRBV5-4|TRBJ2-7
CASSQGGSVYEQYF
>TRBV7-9|TRBJ1-2
CASSPSRAGTSDYTF
>TRBV30|TRBJ2-2
CAWSEHTGELFF
>TRBV6-1|TRBJ2-2
CASTNYNTGELFF
>TRBV27|TRBJ1-2
CASSFWTGGGGYTF
>TRBV5-1|TRBJ1-4
CASSFSGDRVNEKLFF
>TRBV19|TRBJ2-1
CASSPGQDSGSGISNEQFF
>TRBV6-5|TRBJ2-7
CASSYSGGASEQYF
>TRBV28|TRBJ2-3
CASSFQAGGFRTDTQYF
>TRBV7-9|TRBJ2-2
CASSLGSGRAPGGELFF
>TRBV4-1|TRBJ2-7
CASSQAHLAAEQYF
>TRBV7-9|TRBJ2-5
CASTQDRRETQYF
>TRBV7-2|TRBJ2-3
CASSLQGLTDTQYF
>TRBV19|TRBJ1-1
CASTRKRRTEAFF
>TRBV7-9|TRBJ2-3
CASSLGQYTQYF
>TRBV19|TRBJ1-2
CASSLTGTGVGYTF
>TRBV28|TRBJ1-5
CASSTNDRGYQPQHF
>TRBV6-1|TRBJ2-7
CASSENGSGLGGEQYF
>TRBV25-1|TRBJ2-1
CASSPIPSDEQFF
>TRBV13|TRBJ2-7
CASSFGGSGAYEQYF
>TRBV6-6|TRBJ2-1
CASSQLAPSYNEQFF
>TRBV6-1|TRBJ1-4
CASRLTLSTNEKLFF
>TRBV6-5|TRBJ2-1
CASSLRPGSYNEQFF
>TRBV30|TRBJ2-5
CAWSQGQETQYF
>TRBV6-1|TRBJ2-2
CASRRDRNTGELFF
>TRBV5-1|TRBJ1-3
CASSLRGDGRAGNTIYF
>TRBV6-1|TRBJ1-4
CASSERLQGALEKLFF
>TRBV28|TRBJ1-2
CASSKASEQGSSYGYTF
>TRBV7-8|TRBJ2-1
CASSRGTSGNLNEQFF
>TRBV30|TRBJ2-1
CAWTTQGRGQFF
>TRBV5-1|TRBJ2-3
CASSLWAVSDTQYF
>TRBV9|TRBJ2-7
CASSAAPSPLVEQYF
>TRBV11-3|TRBJ1-1
CASSLGTAEAFF
>TRBV7-9|TRBJ2-2
CASSPKTGRDFGELFF
>TRBV27|TRBJ2-5
CASSSTTGETQYF
>TRBV6-1|TRBJ1-2
CASSANLQGAGYGYTF
>TRBV19|TRBJ2-5
CASSFKAGWAEETQYF
>TRBV5-1|TRBJ1-1
CASSLVTGTTEAFF
>TRBV6-6|TRBJ1-4
CASSLRGSEKLFF
>TRBV6-5|TRBJ1-4
CASSTGTANEKLFF
>TRBV6-5|TRBJ1-1
CASSYGTGFNTEAFF
>TRBV6-5|TRBJ1-2
CASSYADRGYGYTF
>TRBV6-5|TRBJ1-2
CASSYSRNGAYGYTF